These 26 T cell receptor beta chains originate from one sample sequenced in a study of T cell responses to AZD1222 COVID-19 vaccine. This table comes from immunoSEQ multiplex PCR, and its TCRdb copy is limited to in-frame clones, with some not included. The table records approximately 180,000 clones, approximately 90% of them present only once. Sequenced material: peripheral blood, taken on day 0 of AZD1222 vaccination. These TCRs come from an adult in good health.

This chain links TRBV30 with TRBJ1-6; 8 bases line up with TRBD1. Germline V gene sequence: CDR1 GTSNPN, CDR2 SVGIG (reference sequence). The CDR3 covers 14 residues. V lost 5 bases and J lost 6; bases outside the gene matches: 6. The CDR3 sequence is CAWGKDRANSPLHF. In DNA form, the CDR3 reads TGTGCCTGGGGAAAGGACAGGGCTAATTCACCCCTCCACTTT. Full variable domain (missing parts from reference TRBV30 and TRBJ1-6): SQTIHQWPATLVQPVGSPLSLECTVEGTSNPNLYWYRQAAGRGLQLLFYSVGIGQISSEVPQNLSASRPQDRQFILSSKKLLLSDSGFYLCAWGKDRANSPLHFGNGTRLTVT.

V and J are TRBV10-3 and TRBJ2-2; D is tentatively TRBD1 or TRBD2 (5 bases each). CDR3 size: 16 residues. The ends were cut back, 10 bases at V and 2 bases at J, with 20 bases in the middle. In germline, CDR1 is ENHRY, CDR2 SYGVKD. The CDR3 protein is CATTNSGPINTGELFF. CDR3 sequence (DNA): TGTGCCACTACAAATTCGGGACCGATAAACACCGGGGAGCTGTTTTTT.

The chain has TRBV9 and TRBJ2-1; D tentatively fits TRBD1 or TRBD2 (5 bases each). V lost 3 bases and J lost 3, with 13 bases in between. The CDR3 length is 15 residues. Looked up from germline, CDR1 is SGDLS and CDR2 is YYNGEE. CDR3 sequence (DNA): TGTGCCAGCAGCGCCACGAGGGGAAACTACAATGAGCAGTTCTTC. This translates into CASSATRGNYNEQFF.

The chain combines TRBV15 with TRBJ2-5, with 13 bases aligning to TRBD2. This CDR3 spans 15 amino acids. The trim removed 1 base at V and 5 bases at J, leaving 1 base unmatched. Germline CDR1 LNHNV, CDR2 YYDKDF (reference sequence). In DNA form, the CDR3 reads TGTGCCACCAGCAGAGCGGGACTAGCGGGGGAGACCCAGTACTTC. Its protein product is CATSRAGLAGETQYF.

This clone has a single count. CDR3 sequence: CASSYSSWRGSGYTF. CDR3 in DNA: TGTGCCAGCAGTTACTCGTCTTGGCGGGGCTCTGGCTACACCTTC. The chain employs TRBV6-5 and TRBJ1-2, with TRBD1 as a possible D gene (5 bases). With 0 bases removed from V and 7 bases from J, the gap between germline ends came to 15 bases. CDR1 MNHEY and CDR2 SVGAGI come from the germline V gene. The CDR3 is made up of 15 amino acids.

The rearrangement links TRBV5-8 to TRBJ1-2, with D maybe TRBD1 (6 bases). This CDR3 is built from 13 residues. Trimming stripped 5 bases from V and 4 bases from J, with 12 bases between. Germline V gene lookup returns CDR1 SGHTS and CDR2 YDEGEE. CDR3 sequence (DNA): TGTGCCAGCAGTTCCGGGGGCCCCTATGGCTACACCTTC. This translates into CASSSGGPYGYTF.

This chain uses TRBV5-6 with TRBJ1-5; TRBD1 aligns across 10 bases. J gave up 7 bases and V 0 bases, and 4 bases lay outside the gene matches. The CDR3 consists of 15 residues. Germline values: CDR1 SGHDT, CDR2 YYEEEE. The CDR3 nucleotides read TGTGCCAGCAGCTTGGCCGGGACAGGGGTCCAGCCCCAGCATTTT. It codes for CASSLAGTGVQPQHF.

This chain uses TRBV19 with TRBJ1-5; no clear D gene. Trimming shortened V by 6 bases and J by 1 base, and 10 bases separated the two germline ends. CDR3 length: 14 amino acids. The germline V gene has CDR1 LNHDA and CDR2 SQIVND (reference sequence). The CDR3 nucleotides read TGTGCCAGTAGAGACCGATTCAGCAATCAGCCCCAGCATTTT. Its protein product is CASRDRFSNQPQHF.

The chain links TRBV5-1 to TRBJ1-2; D perhaps matches TRBD1 (5 bases). Germline V gene data show CDR1 as SGHRS and CDR2 as YFSETQ. The CDR3 length is 15 residues. Trimming left V 0 bases short and J 2 bases short, with 11 bases between. DNA for the CDR3: TGCGCCAGCAGCTTGGAGTGGGGCGGAAACTATGGCTACACCTTC. This translates into CASSLEWGGNYGYTF.

CDR3 region: CASHLRGSDTEAFF. The CDR3 DNA reads as TGTGCCAGCCACTTACGGGGGTCGGACACTGAAGCTTTCTTT. V and J are TRBV27 and TRBJ1-1; a possible D gene is TRBD1 (5 bases). The V end lost 8 bases, the J end lost 3 bases, and 16 bases lay between the germline ends. Germline CDR1 and CDR2: MNHEY and SMNVEV (reference sequence). The CDR3 has 14 amino acids.

The chain carries TRBV9 and TRBJ2-7; D uncertain. The V end was cut by 5 bases, the J end by 2 bases, with 17 bases between. Per the germline V gene, CDR1 is SGDLS and CDR2 is YYNGEE. The CDR3 extends over 15 amino acids. CDR3 coding DNA: TGTGCCAGCAGTGCTGGAAACCTTCCCGCCTACGAGCAGTACTTC. This codes for CASSAGNLPAYEQYF.

In regard to this clone: Sequence at one end of the junction differs from germline and may be a read error. The gene calls are TRBV7-9 and TRBJ2-3; no definite D call. Per the germline V gene, CDR1 is SEHNR and CDR2 is FQNEAQ (reference sequence). The CDR3 sequence is 10 residues long. The CDR3 nucleotides read TGTGCCAGCAGCGGGTTTGTCGCGGAATTT. Residues: CASSGFVAEF.

The chain combines TRBV29-1 with TRBJ2-7; 7 bases align to TRBD1. Germline V CDR1 and CDR2: SQVTM, ANQGSEA. V shed 7 bases and J 1 base; nucleotides not matched to a gene: 4. The CDR3 length is 12 residues. The CDR3 protein is CSAQDRSYEQYF. Here the CDR3 DNA reads TGCAGCGCCCAGGACAGGTCCTACGAGCAGTACTTC.

The genes are TRBV2 and TRBJ2-3; the match to TRBD1 covers 8 bases. Trimming took 6 bases from V and 0 from J; bases not matched to a gene: 5. CDR3 length equals 15 residues. Germline lookup yields CDR1 SNHLY and CDR2 FYNNEI. CDR3 bases: TGTGCCAGCAGCACCGGGACAGGTAGCACAGATACGCAGTATTTT. Encoded protein: CASSTGTGSTDTQYF.

V and J are TRBV6-5 and TRBJ1-2; unclear D gene. Trimming removed 4 bases at V and 2 bases at J, with 5 bases between. The CDR3 loop spans 12 amino acids. Per germline, CDR1 MNHEY and CDR2 SVGAGI. CDR3 bases: TGTGCCAGCAGTTTGAAAAACTATGGCTACACCTTC. Protein product: CASSLKNYGYTF.

The J gene is TRBJ1-2, the V gene TRBV30, with unresolved D. V was shortened by 0 bases and J by 0 bases, with 14 bases between the two germline ends. This CDR3 has 16 amino acids. Germline V lookup: CDR1 GTSNPN, CDR2 SVGIG (reference sequence). CDR3 sequence (DNA): TGTGCCTGGAGTGTCGGACCGACTTTTCCTAACTATGGCTACACCTTC. This codes for CAWSVGPTFPNYGYTF.

In DNA, the CDR3 is TGCGCCAGCAGTTCAACAGATACGCAGTATTTT. Encoded protein: CASSSTDTQYF. V gene TRBV10-2 combines with J gene TRBJ2-3; D remains ambiguous. Germline CDR1 WSHSY, CDR2 SAAADI. Trimming stripped 5 bases from V and 3 bases from J, with 3 bases between. This CDR3 contains 11 residues.

In its sample, this clone was seen a few times. The chain employs TRBV27 and TRBJ2-1; TRBD2 matches 10 bases. The CDR3 covers 14 residues. V trimming: 7 bases; J trimming: 3 bases; junction bases outside the gene matches: 3. Looked up from germline, CDR1 is MNHEY and CDR2 is SMNVEV (reference sequence). In DNA form, the CDR3 reads TGTGCCAGCACTCGACTAGCGGGCTACAATGAGCAGTTCTTC. Translating it yields CASTRLAGYNEQFF.

The gene calls are TRBV11-2 and TRBJ2-7; no reliable D call. The CDR3 is made up of 11 amino acids. Germline V CDR1 and CDR2: SGHAT, FQNNGV. Trimming left V 2 bases short and J 4 bases short, with 3 bases between. CDR3 sequence reads: CASSLQYEQYF. The CDR3 coding sequence is TGTGCCAGCAGCTTACAGTACGAGCAGTACTTC. Looking up the rest from reference TRBV11-2 and TRBJ2-7 gives the full variable domain: EAGVAQSPRYKIIEKRQSVAFWCNPISGHATLYWYQQILGQGPKLLIQFQNNGVVDDSQLPKDRFSAERLKGVDSTLKIQPAKLEDSAVYLCASSLQYEQYFGPGTRLTVT.

The rearrangement joins TRBV12-3 or TRBV12-4 to TRBJ1-4; no clear D gene. CDR3 size: 13 residues. V lost 2 bases and J 7 bases, leaving 8 bases between the germline ends. The CDR3 spells CASSLSASEKLFF. CDR3 DNA sequence: TGTGCCAGCAGTTTAAGCGCGAGTGAAAAACTGTTTTTT.

The chain recombines TRBV7-2 with TRBJ1-4; D not certain. From germline, CDR1 is SGHTA and CDR2 FQGNSA. Trimming took 4 bases from V and 7 from J, leaving 10 bases between them. This CDR3 region has 13 residues. CDR3 protein: CASSSQRAEKLFF. The CDR3 DNA reads TGTGCCAGCAGCTCGCAGAGGGCTGAAAAACTGTTTTTT.

The chain links TRBV5-8 to TRBJ2-5; D gene ambiguous. This CDR3 has 15 amino acids. In germline, CDR1 is SGHTS, CDR2 YDEGEE. V was pared by 0 bases and J by 1 base, with 10 bases between. CDR3 DNA: TGTGCCAGCAGCTTGGCCAACCAGCCCCAAGAGACCCAGTACTTC. It is translated as CASSLANQPQETQYF.

This rearrangement joins TRBV19 to TRBJ1-2; D is unclear. The CDR3 spans 15 residues. Trimming stripped 3 bases from V and 0 bases from J, with 11 bases between. CDR1 is LNHDA, CDR2 SQIVND, per germline (reference sequence). The CDR3 here is CASSITLYANYGYTF. Written as DNA, the CDR3 is TGTGCCAGTAGTATTACCCTGTACGCTAACTATGGCTACACCTTC.

This chain joins TRBV6-5 and TRBJ2-7; 7 bases fit TRBD1. The junction had 4 bases not matched to a gene; V was cut back by 2 bases and J by 3 bases. From germline, CDR1 is MNHEY and CDR2 SVGAGI. This CDR3 is 14 amino acids long. CDR3 DNA: TGTGCCAGCAGTTACCGAGGACAGGTCTACGAGCAGTACTTC. Translation gives CASSYRGQVYEQYF.

This rearrangement joins TRBV3-1 (or the pseudogene TRBV3-2) to TRBJ1-1, with a weak D call TRBD1 (6 bases). Trimming cost V 2 bases and J 6 bases, with 13 bases left between them. This CDR3 has 14 residues. Germline V gene lookup returns CDR1 LGHDT and CDR2 YNNKEL (reference sequence). CDR3 DNA sequence: TGTGCCAGCAGCCAACCACAGGGCCGCCCTGAAGCTTTCTTT. Translating it yields CASSQPQGRPEAFF.

This sequence joins TRBV5-4 and TRBJ2-5, with D hard to call. V gave up 6 bases and J gave up 4 bases, with 13 bases separating them. Germline V CDR1 and CDR2: SGHNT, YYREEE (reference sequence). The CDR3 runs to 13 residues. CDR3 amino acids: CASTRRGGETQYF. In DNA form, the CDR3 reads TGTGCCAGCACCCGGAGAGGTGGAGAGACCCAGTACTTC.